One and the same sample provided the 30 T cell receptor beta chains below, sequenced in a study of CD8 T cells in Susac syndrome. The RNA, about 0.5 to 1 ug, was put through reverse transcription using random hexamers. A single record per CDR3 protein comes from TCRdb applying MiXCR to the immunoSEQ multiplex PCR reads. This table holds hundreds of thousands of distinct CDR3 sequences, approximately 90% found once. Material: CD8+ T cells from PBMCs. The source is a human donor with multiple sclerosis.

V gene TRBV6-2 or TRBV6-3 combines with J gene TRBJ2-7, with 7 bases identical to TRBD1. Germline CDR1 is MNHEY and CDR2 is SVGEGT. The CDR3 covers 13 residues. J was trimmed by 4 bases and V by 5 bases; bases with no gene match: 5. The CDR3 DNA reads TGTGCCAGCAGTGGGCAGGGGGAGTACGAGCAGTACTTC. This codes for CASSGQGEYEQYF.

V usage is TRBV7-8 and J usage is TRBJ1-3; D is unresolved. Germline CDR1 is SGHVS and CDR2 is FQNEAQ. Trimming stripped 0 bases from V and 4 bases from J, with 19 bases between. CDR3 length: 18 amino acids. CDR3 sequence reads: CASSLAEEQWMLGNTIYF. The CDR3 DNA is TGTGCCAGCAGCTTAGCCGAGGAACAGTGGATGTTGGGAAACACCATATATTTT. The full variable domain, its missing parts supplied by reference TRBV7-8 and TRBJ1-3, is GAGVSQSPRYKVAKRGQDVALRCDPISGHVSLFWYQQALGQGPEFLTYFQNEAQLDKSGLPSDRFFAERPEGSVSTLKIQRTQQEDSAVYLCASSLAEEQWMLGNTIYFGEGSWLTVV.

This chain connects TRBV20-1 to TRBJ2-3; no clear D. Between the trimmed V and J ends, which lost 0 bases and 1 base, there was a span of 14 bases. The CDR3 contains 16 residues. Germline CDR1 DFQATT, CDR2 SNEGSKA (reference sequence). CDR3: CSARDLNRPRTDTQYF. Written as DNA, the CDR3 is TGCAGTGCTAGAGATCTTAACAGACCTCGCACAGATACGCAGTATTTT.

The V gene is TRBV4-3, the J gene TRBJ2-7; 10 bases align to TRBD2. The ends lost 0 bases at V and 1 base at J; junction bases unmatched: 9. CDR1 and CDR2 from the germline V gene are LGHNA and YSLEER. The CDR3 is 18 residues long. The CDR3 region is CASSQDWLAGEGSYEQYF. In DNA form, the CDR3 reads TGCGCCAGCAGCCAAGATTGGCTAGCGGGAGAAGGATCCTACGAGCAGTACTTC.

V is TRBV6-5 and J is TRBJ1-2; perhaps TRBD1 as D (5 bases). The CDR3 runs to 15 residues. The germline V gene encodes CDR1 MNHEY and CDR2 SVGAGI. Between the trimmed V and J ends, which lost 0 bases and 4 bases, there was a span of 12 bases. CDR3 in DNA: TGTGCCAGCAGTTACTCGTCGACAGACATCTATGGCTACACCTTC. Translating it yields CASSYSSTDIYGYTF.

CDR3 coding DNA: TGCGCCAGCCGAGGGCCCCATAGCACTGAAGCTTTCTTT. It yields the protein CASRGPHSTEAFF. The chain is built from TRBV4-1 and TRBJ1-1; D call uncertain. The germline V gene has CDR1 MGHRA and CDR2 YSYEKL. V was pared by 8 bases and J by 4 bases, with 14 bases between. The CDR3 spans 13 residues.

In regard to this clonotype: One junction end does not reproduce the germline sequence, and a read error may be involved. The chain has TRBV5-1 and TRBJ2-5, with 11 bases that match TRBD2. Germline CDR1 is SGHRS and CDR2 is YFSETQ. There are 16 residues in the CDR3. The chain's CDR3 is CASSWGLADYHETQYF. CDR3 in DNA: TGCGCCAGCAGCTGGGGACTAGCGGACTACCACGAGACCCAGTACTTC.

This clonotype was detected a few times. As DNA, the CDR3 is TGTGCCAGCAGCTTAATTACCACAGATACGCAGTATTTT. It yields the protein CASSLITTDTQYF. This sequence joins TRBV7-3 and TRBJ2-3; D is ambiguous. Trimming stripped 1 base from V and 2 bases from J, with 4 bases between. The CDR3 consists of 13 residues. The V gene's germline CDR1 is SGHTA and CDR2 FQGTGA.

The CDR3 region has the DNA TGTGCCAGTAGTATGACGGCAGGGCCGAACACTGAAGCTTTCTTT. It yields the protein CASSMTAGPNTEAFF. The genes are TRBV19 and TRBJ1-1, with a weak D call TRBD1 (5 bases). CDR1 is LNHDA, CDR2 SQIVND, per germline (reference sequence). The CDR3 has 15 amino acids. V shed 3 bases and J shed 1 base, with 12 bases lying between them.

The chain couples TRBV4-2 to TRBJ1-3; 8 bases line up with TRBD1. Unmatched junction bases numbered 3, after V lost 1 base and J lost 4 bases. Looked up from germline, CDR1 is LGHNA and CDR2 is YNFKEQ. The CDR3 contains 15 residues. The CDR3 loop reads CASSQGDRLGNTIYF. The DNA for the CDR3 is TGTGCCAGCAGCCAAGGGGACAGGCTAGGAAACACCATATATTTT.

This clonotype was detected only once. The V gene is TRBV9, the J gene TRBJ2-1; tentatively, D is TRBD2 (7 bases). V was pared by 0 bases and J by 7 bases, with 20 bases between. CDR1 and CDR2 from the germline V gene are SGDLS and YYNGEE. The CDR3 length is 17 residues. The CDR3 DNA sequence: TGTGCCAGCAGCGTAGGTGCTTGGGGGGGGCCTGGGAATGAGCAGTTCTTC. This sequence encodes CASSVGAWGGPGNEQFF.

In this sample, this clonotype turned up once. The chain recombines TRBV5-6 with TRBJ2-7; 7 nucleotides agree with TRBD2. CDR3 length: 15 amino acids. The junction had 9 bases not matched to a gene; V was cut back by 1 base and J by 5 bases. Germline loops: CDR1 SGHDT, CDR2 YYEEEE. CDR3 region: CASSLRGGSDDEQYF. The CDR3 DNA is TGTGCCAGCAGCTTGAGGGGAGGGAGCGATGACGAGCAGTACTTC.

The rearrangement joins TRBV5-6 to TRBJ2-5; unclear D gene. The germline V gene encodes CDR1 SGHDT and CDR2 YYEEEE. Trimming took 0 bases from V and 4 from J, leaving 4 bases between them. The CDR3 extends over 12 amino acids. The CDR3 sequence: CASSLGSETQYF. The CDR3 nucleotides read TGTGCCAGCAGCTTGGGATCAGAGACCCAGTACTTC.

This sequence joins TRBV15 and TRBJ1-3, with D unclear. The germline CDR1 and CDR2 sequences are LNHNV and YYDKDF (reference sequence). Trimming shortened V by 1 base and J by 1 base, and 17 bases separated the two germline ends. The CDR3 length is 18 residues. The CDR3 here is CATSRGGMGEGSGNTIYF. The CDR3 coding sequence is TGTGCCACCAGCAGAGGAGGGATGGGTGAAGGTTCTGGAAACACCATATATTTT.

The rearrangement links TRBV28 to TRBJ2-5, with D tentatively TRBD1 (7 bases). CDR3 size: 13 residues. Germline CDR1 reads MDHEN; CDR2 reads SYDVKM. V lost 11 bases, J lost 5 bases, and 18 bases lay in between. The CDR3 is CASAEGARETQYF. CDR3 nucleotide sequence: TGTGCCTCAGCGGAGGGGGCGCGGGAGACCCAGTACTTC.

Here the CDR3 DNA reads TGTGCCAGCAGGGAGACTCCCTCCTACGAGCAGTACTTC. This encodes CASRETPSYEQYF. The J gene is TRBJ2-7, the V gene TRBV2; D not certain. Trimming shortened V by 6 bases and J by 0 bases, and 9 bases separated the two germline ends. CDR3 length: 13 amino acids. Germline values: CDR1 SNHLY, CDR2 FYNNEI.

V gene TRBV7-3 combines with J gene TRBJ2-5; a possible D gene is TRBD1 (6 bases). The CDR3 covers 14 residues. Germline CDR1 reads SGHTA; CDR2 reads FQGTGA. V was clipped by 3 bases and J by 5 bases, with 13 bases between them. In DNA, the CDR3 is TGTGCCAGCAGCTTGTCAGGGGTGGGGGAGACCCAGTACTTC. This translates into CASSLSGVGETQYF.

The genes are TRBV15 and TRBJ2-1, with a weak D call TRBD2 (5 bases). Germline CDR1 LNHNV, CDR2 YYDKDF (reference sequence). The CDR3 contains 13 residues. With 0 bases removed from V and 10 bases from J, the gap between germline ends came to 10 bases. CDR3: CATSRDSGSEQFF. The CDR3 DNA sequence: TGTGCCACCAGCAGAGACTCGGGATCCGAGCAGTTCTTC. Variable domain in full (rest from reference TRBV15 and TRBJ2-1): DAMVIQNPRYQVTQFGKPVTLSCSQTLNHNVMYWYQQKSSQAPKLLFHYYDKDFNNEADTPDNFQSRRPNTSFCFLDIRSPGLGDTAMYLCATSRDSGSEQFFGPGTRLTVL.

The chain couples TRBV10-3 to TRBJ1-1; 9 bases are a match to TRBD1. Per germline, CDR1 ENHRY and CDR2 SYGVKD. Trimming removed 4 bases from V and 7 bases from J; junction bases left unmatched: 4. The CDR3 has 13 residues. In nucleotides, the CDR3 is TGTGCCATCAGTGGGGACAGGGAGGATGAAGCTTTCTTT. Protein: CAISGDREDEAFF.

The chain recombines TRBV4-1 with TRBJ1-1, with D possibly TRBD1 on 6 matching bases. Deletions cut 2 bases from V and 5 bases from J, with 12 bases between. The CDR3 loop spans 14 amino acids. Germline CDR1 reads MGHRA; CDR2 reads YSYEKL. Here the CDR3 DNA reads TGCGCCAGCAGCCAACCACAGGGACCGACTGAAGCTTTCTTT. This translates into CASSQPQGPTEAFF.

The V call is TRBV2, the J call TRBJ1-1; D is unresolved. V lost 2 bases and J 2 bases, leaving 6 bases between the germline ends. Germline lookup yields CDR1 SNHLY and CDR2 FYNNEI. The CDR3 is 13 residues long. The CDR3 reads CASSEPFNTEAFF. As DNA, the CDR3 is TGTGCCAGCAGTGAACCCTTTAACACTGAAGCTTTCTTT.

The V and J genes are TRBV7-9 and TRBJ2-7; D is possibly TRBD2 (5 bases). Germline-derived CDR1 and CDR2 are SEHNR and FQNEAQ (reference sequence). V was clipped by 7 bases and J by 3 bases, with 16 bases between them. This CDR3 contains 14 residues. The CDR3 region has the DNA TGTGCCAGCACAAGGTTGCCCGGGAACTACGAGCAGTACTTC. This translates into CASTRLPGNYEQYF.

Concerning this clonotype: A junction boundary mismatches the germline segment, possibly from a read error. V and J are TRBV5-6 and TRBJ2-6, with 7 bases fitting TRBD2. The CDR3 is 17 amino acids. Germline loops: CDR1 SGHDT, CDR2 YYEEEE. The CDR3 coding sequence is TGTGCCAGCAGCAGAGGTCTGGCGGGAGCTGGGGCCAACGTCCTGATTTTC. Protein product: CASSRGLAGAGANVLIF.

This sequence joins TRBV19 and TRBJ1-2; perhaps TRBD1 as D (5 bases). The CDR3 extends over 15 amino acids. Looked up from germline, CDR1 is LNHDA and CDR2 is SQIVND (reference sequence). Trimming left V 7 bases short and J 4 bases short, with 19 bases between. The DNA for the CDR3 is TGTGCCAGTATCCCTTTCCGGGACCGATCCTATGGCTACACCTTC. This gives the protein CASIPFRDRSYGYTF.

This chain joins TRBV7-6 and TRBJ2-3; TRBD2 matches at 9 bases. The V segment lost 5 bases and the J segment 5 bases; nucleotides outside the gene matches: 11. Germline V gene sequence: CDR1 SGHVS, CDR2 FNYEAQ. There are 16 residues in the CDR3. CDR3 sequence (DNA): TGTGCCAGCAGCGTCGTAGCGGGGGCCCCCGGAGATACGCAGTATTTT. This gives the protein CASSVVAGAPGDTQYF. The full variable domain, its missing parts supplied by reference TRBV7-6 and TRBJ2-3, is GAGVSQSPRYKVTKRGQDVALRCDPISGHVSLYWYRQALGQGPEFLTYFNYEAQQDKSGLPNDRFSAERPEGSISTLTIQRTEQRDSAMYRCASSVVAGAPGDTQYFGPGTRLTVL.

The V call is TRBV6-4, the J call TRBJ2-3; 10 bases agree with TRBD2. With 4 bases clipped from V and 2 bases from J, the junction kept 3 bases outside the gene matches. The CDR3 has 15 amino acids. CDR1 and CDR2 (germline): MRHNA, SNTAGT. This CDR3 is CASSASGGATDTQYF. The CDR3 DNA follows: TGTGCCAGCAGTGCCAGCGGGGGGGCCACAGATACGCAGTATTTT.

The chain recombines TRBV24-1 with TRBJ1-2; tentative D call: TRBD1 (5 bases). Trimming stripped 2 bases from V and 4 bases from J, with 13 bases between. Germline CDR1 and CDR2: KGHDR and SFDVKD. This CDR3 is built from 15 residues. The chain's CDR3 is CATSDSMTDFYGYTF. Written as DNA, the CDR3 is TGTGCCACCAGTGATTCCATGACAGATTTCTATGGCTACACCTTC.

The chain recombines TRBV29-1 with TRBJ2-1, with D tentatively TRBD2 (7 bases). The CDR3 extends over 14 amino acids. CDR1 is SQVTM, CDR2 ANQGSEA, per germline. V was clipped by 7 bases and J by 1 base, with 14 bases between them. In DNA form, the CDR3 reads TGCAGCGCGGAAGCGGGACATTCCTACAATGAGCAGTTCTTC. Translating gives CSAEAGHSYNEQFF.

This chain joins TRBV6-6 and TRBJ1-3; D uncertain. This CDR3 comprises 14 residues. CDR1 and CDR2 (germline): MNHNY, SVGAGI (reference sequence). V was clipped by 8 bases and J by 2 bases, with 13 bases between them. Written as DNA, the CDR3 is TGTGCCAGCGGAACAGCCGCCGCTGGAAACACCATATATTTT. This codes for CASGTAAAGNTIYF.

The V gene is TRBV19, the J gene TRBJ2-6, with a tentative D call TRBD1 (5 bases). The CDR3 contains 18 residues. V was trimmed by 0 bases and J by 4 bases, leaving 16 bases between them. CDR1 LNHDA and CDR2 SQIVND come from the germline V gene (reference sequence). The CDR3 sequence is CASSIDGAGRPGANVLTF. In DNA, the CDR3 is TGTGCCAGTAGTATAGATGGGGCAGGGCGCCCGGGGGCCAACGTCCTGACTTTC. Together with reference TRBV19 and TRBJ2-6, the CDR3 gives the full variable domain: DGGITQSPKYLFRKEGQNVTLSCEQNLNHDAMYWYRQDPGQGLRLIYYSQIVNDFQKGDIAEGYSVSREKKESFPLTVTSAQKNPTAFYLCASSIDGAGRPGANVLTFGAGSRLTVL.